This T cell receptor (beta chain) was found in a study of neoadjuvant anti-PD-1 for oral cavity cancer. Across the study: Patients mostly received three to four biweekly nivolumab doses at 3 mg/kg before surgery.

Time point denoted: after neoadjuvant nivolumab, at surgical resection. Cohort: HPV-negative, locally advanced oral cavity squamous cell carcinoma patients. Analysis of PBMCs was direct, with no culture step. V lost 2 bases and J lost 5, with 9 bases in between. The CDR3 is made up of 13 amino acids. The germline V gene encodes CDR1 MGHRA and CDR2 YSYEKL. PBMC libraries mostly used around 460 ng of input genomic DNA, with six replicates per sample. This table comes from immunoSEQ multiplex PCR, and its TCRdb copy is limited to in-frame clones, with some not included. The sample includes over 65,000 clones, less than 90% of them seen just once.

The chain recombines TRBV4-1 with TRBJ1-1; unclear D gene. Specimen: PBMCs, collected after nivolumab (anti-PD-1) treatment. This receptor was obtained from a person aged 40 to 85 with oral cavity squamous cell carcinoma. In DNA form, the CDR3 reads TGCGCCAGCAGCCAAAAGGTCGGGACTGAAGCTTTCTTT. This encodes CASSQKVGTEAFF.